A single sample gave rise to the 22 T cell receptor beta chains below, sequenced in a study of blood T cells in healthy people across ages. Together with a sample-barcoded 5' primer, a J-beta primer mix was included in a second PCR lasting about 7 to 12 cycles. In TCRdb, the 5' RACE reads were re-called with MiXCR into one record per CDR3 protein. Among approximately 1.5 million distinct CDR3 sequences listed, roughly a third were seen once. Sequencing used blood. The source is a woman aged 25 to 39 in good health.

This chain connects TRBV15 to TRBJ2-3, with D possibly being TRBD2 (6 bases). V lost 2 bases and J 0 bases, leaving 15 bases between the germline ends. The CDR3 length is 17 residues. CDR1 is LNHNV, CDR2 YYDKDF, per germline (reference sequence). Here the CDR3 reads CATSRFILAPSTDTQYF. The CDR3 DNA reads TGTGCCACCAGCAGATTCATCCTAGCGCCAAGCACAGATACGCAGTATTTT.

This rearrangement joins TRBV12-5 to TRBJ2-1; tentative D call: TRBD1 (6 bases). This CDR3 region has 16 residues. CDR1 LGHNT and CDR2 FRNRAP come from the germline V gene. Deletions cut 0 bases from V and 2 bases from J, with 11 bases between. The CDR3 DNA follows: TGTGCTAGTGGTTTGGTACTGTCAGGGGCCTACAATGAGCAGTTCTTC. Amino acid sequence: CASGLVLSGAYNEQFF. The variable domain in full, with the rest retrieved from reference TRBV12-5 and TRBJ2-1, is DARVTQTPRHKVTEMGQEVTMRCQPILGHNTVFWYRQTMMQGLELLAYFRNRAPLDDSGMPKDRFSAEMPDATLATLKIQPSEPRDSAVYFCASGLVLSGAYNEQFFGPGTRLTVL.

The genes are TRBV5-1 and TRBJ2-1, with 16 nucleotides matching TRBD2. Germline values: CDR1 SGHRS, CDR2 YFSETQ. Trimming removed 4 bases from V and 0 bases from J; junction bases left unmatched: 4. The CDR3 has 18 amino acids. The CDR3 nucleotides read TGCGCCAGCAGCACGGGGACTAGCGGGAGGGGCTCCTACAATGAGCAGTTCTTC. This translates into CASSTGTSGRGSYNEQFF.

The chain is built from TRBV12-3 or TRBV12-4 and TRBJ1-2, with 7 bases identical to TRBD1. The CDR3 runs to 13 residues. V was clipped by 7 bases and J by 2 bases; unmatched bases: 4. CDR3 in DNA: TGTGCCAGCAACCAAGGGGGCAACTATGGCTACACCTTC. This gives the protein CASNQGGNYGYTF.

This chain uses TRBV3-1 with TRBJ2-7; 8 nucleotides agree with TRBD2. The ends lost 3 bases at V and 5 bases at J; junction bases unmatched: 6. Germline CDR1 reads LGHDT; CDR2 reads YNNKEL (reference sequence). This CDR3 region has 14 residues. CDR3 in amino acids: CASSQSGSFDEQYF. The CDR3 DNA sequence: TGTGCCAGCAGCCAGAGCGGGAGCTTTGACGAGCAGTACTTC.

CDR3 bases: TGTGCCAGCAGTCGATATGGGGCCCAGAGTTCACAAGTGTCCTACAATGAGCAGTTCTTC. Its protein is CASSRYGAQSSQVSYNEQFF. This chain connects TRBV6-1 to TRBJ2-1, with TRBD1 as a possible D gene (5 bases). V was trimmed by 5 bases and J by 1 base, leaving 27 bases between them. The length of the CDR3 is 20 residues. The germline gives CDR1 MNHNS, CDR2 SASEGT.

The rearrangement links TRBV6-1 to TRBJ1-1; 7 bases match TRBD1. J lost 3 bases, V lost 6 bases, and 10 bases had no gene match. The CDR3 is made up of 15 amino acids. The germline gives CDR1 MNHNS, CDR2 SASEGT. CDR3 DNA: TGTGCCAGCAGGACAAAGGGGGCGGCGGACACTGAAGCTTTCTTT. Translating it yields CASRTKGAADTEAFF.

This clonotype has a count of ten or more. J is TRBJ2-5 and V is TRBV5-5, with 9 bases identical to TRBD1. The ends lost 3 bases at V and 5 bases at J; junction bases unmatched: 8. Germline loops: CDR1 SGHKS, CDR2 YYEKEE (reference sequence). The CDR3 totals 15 residues. CDR3 sequence reads: CASSSTGGEMETQYF. The CDR3, as DNA: TGTGCCAGCAGCTCAACAGGGGGCGAGATGGAGACCCAGTACTTC.

This clonotype occurred a few times. The CDR3 coding sequence is TGTGCCAGCACGTTTAGGCCCGTATATGGCTACACCTTC. Translated: CASTFRPVYGYTF. The rearrangement links TRBV6-1 to TRBJ1-2; D is uncertain. Trimming took off 7 bases at V and 5 bases at J, with 14 bases between the two ends. CDR1 and CDR2 (germline): MNHNS, SASEGT. The CDR3 spans 13 residues.

This clonotype was detected only once. A junction end diverges from the germline sequence, so it may reflect a read error. The rearrangement links TRBV28 to TRBJ1-5; D not resolved. Per germline, CDR1 MDHEN and CDR2 SYDVKM. There are 15 residues in the CDR3. CDR3 region: CAGSFLRERGQPQHF. The CDR3 nucleotides are TGTGCCGGCAGTTTTCTGAGGGAGAGAGGTCAGCCCCAGCATTTT.

The V gene is TRBV4-2, the J gene TRBJ2-2; D call uncertain. V lost 2 bases and J 6 bases, leaving 10 bases between the germline ends. CDR3 size: 14 residues. From germline, CDR1 is LGHNA and CDR2 YNFKEQ. Here the CDR3 DNA reads TGTGCCAGCAGCCAACCCGACCGTCCCGGGGAGCTGTTTTTT. Translation gives CASSQPDRPGELFF.

The V call is TRBV7-2, the J call TRBJ2-5, with TRBD2 matching 11 bases. Looked up from germline, CDR1 is SGHTA and CDR2 is FQGNSA. CDR3 length equals 16 residues. V shed 1 base, J shed 2 bases, and the junction held 3 bases outside the gene matches. The CDR3 nucleotides are TGTGCCAGCAGCTTAGGACTAGCGGGGAGGCAAGAGACCCAGTACTTC. As protein: CASSLGLAGRQETQYF.

This sequence joins TRBV20-1 and TRBJ2-3; D not certain. Germline loops: CDR1 DFQATT, CDR2 SNEGSKA (reference sequence). The CDR3 runs to 11 residues. Between the trimmed V and J ends, which lost 6 bases and 3 bases, there was a span of 7 bases. CDR3 sequence reads: CSALHTDTQYF. The CDR3 bases are TGCAGTGCCCTTCATACAGATACGCAGTATTTT.

In the case of this clonotype: It may be a read error: a sequence one base away is much more abundant. The chain couples TRBV6-6 to TRBJ2-6; D is undetermined. CDR3 size: 16 residues. Per germline, CDR1 MNHNY and CDR2 SVGAGI (reference sequence). V was shortened by 11 bases and J by 0 bases, with 17 bases between the two germline ends. The CDR3 DNA follows: TGTGCCGGCGCTGGGTCCGCACACTCTGGGGCCAACGTCCTGACTTTC. Translating it yields CAGAGSAHSGANVLTF.

This clonotype was recorded a few times. V is TRBV20-1 and J is TRBJ2-7, with 10 bases that match TRBD1. Germline loops: CDR1 DFQATT, CDR2 SNEGSKA (reference sequence). V dropped 0 bases and J dropped 0; count of bases not matched to a gene: 5. This CDR3 spans 16 amino acids. DNA for the CDR3: TGCAGTGCTAGAGATACCGGACAGGGGGTCTCCTACGAGCAGTACTTC. It codes for CSARDTGQGVSYEQYF.

This clonotype has just one count. The chain uses TRBV12-3 or TRBV12-4 and TRBJ2-3; 10 nucleotides match TRBD2. V shed 1 base, J shed 3 bases, and the junction held 4 bases outside the gene matches. The CDR3 runs 16 residues. CDR3 protein: CASSLGRGLATDTQYF. The CDR3 DNA reads as TGTGCCAGCAGTTTAGGTAGGGGACTAGCGACAGATACGCAGTATTTT.

The gene calls are TRBV29-1 and TRBJ1-2, with 9 positions matching TRBD1. V lost 6 bases to trimming and J lost 8 bases; unmatched junction nucleotides: 10. The CDR3 consists of 13 residues. Per germline, CDR1 SQVTM and CDR2 ANQGSEA. CDR3 loop: CSVPLGTGRGYTF. The CDR3 DNA reads as TGCAGCGTCCCTCTTGGGACAGGGCGAGGCTACACCTTC.

This clonotype has only a few counts. The CDR3 here is CASSLSVTRGTDTQYF. In DNA form, the CDR3 reads TGTGCCAGCAGCTTATCAGTAACCCGAGGTACAGATACGCAGTATTTT. J is TRBJ2-3 and V is TRBV7-9, with D hard to call. Germline assignment: CDR1 SEHNR and CDR2 FQNEAQ (reference sequence). The ends were cut back, 2 bases at V and 3 bases at J, with 15 bases in the middle. The CDR3 runs 16 residues.

The V call is TRBV30, the J call TRBJ1-6, with D unclear. This CDR3 is 12 amino acids long. CDR1 GTSNPN and CDR2 SVGIG come from the germline V gene (reference sequence). V gave up 5 bases and J gave up 7 bases, with 9 bases separating them. CDR3 sequence: CAWDLENSPLHF. CDR3 bases: TGTGCCTGGGACCTAGAGAATTCACCCCTCCACTTT.

This clonotype appeared a few times. V usage is TRBV20-1 and J usage is TRBJ1-2; tentative D call: TRBD1 (6 bases). CDR3 size: 14 residues. V gave up 2 bases and J gave up 5 bases, with 15 bases separating them. CDR1 DFQATT and CDR2 SNEGSKA come from the germline V gene (reference sequence). The CDR3 DNA reads TGCAGTGCTAGACCGGACAGTGTAGTGTATGGCTACACCTTC. Encoded protein: CSARPDSVVYGYTF.

This clonotype has just a few counts. This chain joins TRBV20-1 and TRBJ2-2; TRBD1 is a possible D gene (5 bases). Trimming removed 0 bases from V and 0 bases from J, with 14 bases in between. CDR1 DFQATT and CDR2 SNEGSKA come from the germline V gene (reference sequence). The CDR3 is made up of 17 amino acids. The CDR3 region has the DNA TGCAGTGCTAGAGACCAGTCCCAGGGCGCGAACACCGGGGAGCTGTTTTTT. Translation gives CSARDQSQGANTGELFF.

There are many counts of this clonotype. J is TRBJ2-1 and V is TRBV7-2, with D maybe TRBD2 (5 bases). Germline-derived CDR1 and CDR2 are SGHTA and FQGNSA. This CDR3 is 13 amino acids long. The ends were cut back, 5 bases at V and 9 bases at J, with 14 bases in the middle. The CDR3 DNA sequence: TGTGCCAGCAGCCAGCGGACCACCGGTGAGCAGTTCTTC. It codes for CASSQRTTGEQFF.